Following are 29 T cell receptor beta chains from one sample sequenced in a study of blood T cell repertoires in COVID-19. Generated by immunoSEQ multiplex PCR, the TCRdb table keeps only in-frame clones and is missing some. The table has 50,000 to 70,000 clones, around 87% seen once. The sequencing sample was made of peripheral blood. These receptors originate from a human donor with active COVID-19. The donor label of this sample is uncertain.

J is TRBJ2-7 and V is TRBV30; D remains ambiguous. Germline V lookup: CDR1 GTSNPN, CDR2 SVGIG (reference sequence). Trimming shortened V by 5 bases and J by 0 bases, and 8 bases separated the two germline ends. The CDR3 runs to 12 residues. The CDR3 sequence is CAWGSSSYEQYF. CDR3 nucleotides: TGTGCCTGGGGATCATCCTCCTACGAGCAGTACTTC. The variable domain in full, with the rest retrieved from reference TRBV30 and TRBJ2-7, is SQTIHQWPATLVQPVGSPLSLECTVEGTSNPNLYWYRQAAGRGLQLLFYSVGIGQISSEVPQNLSASRPQDRQFILSSKKLLLSDSGFYLCAWGSSSYEQYFGPGTRLTVT.

V gene TRBV9 combines with J gene TRBJ1-2; D gene ambiguous. Germline lookup yields CDR1 SGDLS and CDR2 YYNGEE. This CDR3 contains 15 residues. Trimming took 4 bases from V and 4 from J, leaving 17 bases between them. The DNA of the CDR3 is TGTGCCAGCAGCCCTTCGTCGAGCAGACTCTATGGCTACACCTTC. Amino acids: CASSPSSSRLYGYTF.

V usage is TRBV19 and J usage is TRBJ1-1; the match to TRBD1 covers 7 bases. Per the germline V gene, CDR1 is LNHDA and CDR2 is SQIVND (reference sequence). The CDR3 length is 12 residues. Trimming took 4 bases from V and 9 from J; bases not matched to a gene: 5. CDR3 sequence (DNA): TGTGCCAGTAGTACAAGACAGGGACAAGCTTTCTTT. This codes for CASSTRQGQAFF.

This clone was recorded once. The V gene is TRBV5-1, the J gene TRBJ2-1; unclear D gene. The germline CDR1 and CDR2 sequences are SGHRS and YFSETQ. Trimming stripped 1 base from V and 2 bases from J, with 7 bases between. The CDR3 has 14 amino acids. The CDR3 reads CASSLSGTYNEQFF. CDR3 nucleotides: TGCGCCAGCAGCTTGTCAGGTACCTACAATGAGCAGTTCTTC.

The gene calls are TRBV2 and TRBJ2-7, with 8 positions matching TRBD2. The V segment lost 5 bases and the J segment 4 bases; nucleotides outside the gene matches: 10. The CDR3 spans 15 residues. Germline V gene data show CDR1 as SNHLY and CDR2 as FYNNEI. The CDR3 bases are TGTGCCAGCAGTAAAACGGGGGGGCCACGGTACGAGCAGTACTTC. Amino acids: CASSKTGGPRYEQYF.

Comments on this clone: The junction and the germline gene differ at one end; a read error may be behind it. This chain connects TRBV15 to TRBJ1-5, with TRBD1 matching 7 bases. Germline-derived CDR1 and CDR2 are LNHNV and YYDKDF (reference sequence). CDR3 size: 15 residues. The CDR3 nucleotides read TGTGCCACCAGTAGAGACAGGGCTAGCAATCAGCCCCAGCATTTT. As protein: CATSRDRASNQPQHF.

The chain joins TRBV7-2 to TRBJ2-2, with 8 bases lining up with TRBD1. Germline assignment: CDR1 SGHTA and CDR2 FQGNSA. The CDR3 covers 15 residues. With 4 bases clipped from V and 1 base from J, the junction kept 2 bases outside the gene matches. This CDR3 is CASSSTGVNTGELFF. For the CDR3, the DNA is TGTGCCAGCAGCTCGACAGGGGTGAACACCGGGGAGCTGTTTTTT.

The chain uses TRBV12-2 and TRBJ1-2; the table names TRBD1, a call not compared with the DNA. TRBV12-2 is shown as a pseudogene. The CDR3 extends over 20 amino acids. The CDR3 DNA sequence: TGTGCAAGTCGCTTAGGAGTTTGTAGTCACCGGGACAGGGGAAACTATGGCTACACCTTC. Translated: CASRLGVCSHRDRGNYGYTF.

The rearrangement links TRBV7-8 to TRBJ1-2; a possible D gene is TRBD1 (5 bases). The CDR3 runs to 14 residues. Germline CDR1 reads SGHVS; CDR2 reads FQNEAQ. The V and J ends lost 5 bases and 5 bases respectively, with 15 bases between them. The CDR3 region is CASSPGQGYYGYTF. DNA for the CDR3: TGTGCCAGCAGCCCCGGGCAGGGATATTATGGCTACACCTTC. Full variable domain (remainder filled in from reference TRBV7-8 and TRBJ1-2): GAGVSQSPRYKVAKRGQDVALRCDPISGHVSLFWYQQALGQGPEFLTYFQNEAQLDKSGLPSDRFFAERPEGSVSTLKIQRTQQEDSAVYLCASSPGQGYYGYTFGSGTRLTVV.

V gene TRBV28 combines with J gene TRBJ1-2; a possible D gene is TRBD1 (6 bases). CDR3 length: 11 amino acids. The V end lost 6 bases, the J end lost 13 bases, and 15 bases lay between the germline ends. CDR1 and CDR2 from the germline V gene are MDHEN and SYDVKM. The CDR3 loop is CASSATGKPTF. The CDR3 nucleotides read TGTGCCAGCAGCGCGACAGGAAAACCCACCTTC.

This clone was seen a single time. The V and J genes are TRBV5-4 and TRBJ1-1; D might be TRBD1 (5 bases). The CDR3 is 13 residues long. Germline CDR1 reads SGHNT; CDR2 reads YYREEE (reference sequence). The ends were cut back, 1 base at V and 4 bases at J, with 8 bases in the middle. CDR3 DNA: TGTGCCAGCAGCTTGCCCAGGGCCACTGAAGCTTTCTTT. Its protein product is CASSLPRATEAFF.

This clone was counted a single time. The rearrangement joins TRBV28 to TRBJ1-2; no clear D. The CDR3 loop spans 10 amino acids. Trimming cost V 10 bases and J 3 bases, with 6 bases left between them. Germline CDR1 reads MDHEN; CDR2 reads SYDVKM. CDR3 sequence (DNA): TGTGCCACGAACTACTATGGCTACACCTTC. Amino acids: CATNYYGYTF.

The chain recombines TRBV29-1 with TRBJ1-1; 10 bases agree with TRBD1. Germline values: CDR1 SQVTM, CDR2 ANQGSEA. J was trimmed by 3 bases and V by 2 bases; bases with no gene match: 6. The CDR3 has 15 residues. The CDR3 region has the DNA TGCAGCGTTGAAAAAAAAGGGACAGGGGACACTGAAGCTTTCTTT. Translation: CSVEKKGTGDTEAFF.

The CDR3: CASSPGGLYSPLHF. The CDR3 DNA is TGTGCCAGCTCACCAGGGGGCCTTTATTCACCCCTCCACTTT. The genes are TRBV18 and TRBJ1-6, with D perhaps matching TRBD1 (6 bases). Trimming left V 2 bases short and J 8 bases short, with 10 bases between. CDR1 KGHSH and CDR2 LQKENI come from the germline V gene. This CDR3 has 14 residues.

V usage is TRBV23-1 and J usage is TRBJ2-1; D is uncertain. TRBV23-1 is an ORF; its function is uncertain. The V and J ends lost 0 bases and 0 bases respectively, with 15 bases between them. The CDR3 is 18 residues long. CDR3 in amino acids: CASSQSPLLKCSYNEQFF. For the CDR3, the DNA is TGCGCCAGCAGTCAATCGCCCCTGCTAAAGTGCTCCTACAATGAGCAGTTCTTC.

This clone was observed once. The CDR3 spells CASSFRLAGAYNEQFF. CDR3 coding DNA: TGTGCCAGCAGCTTCCGACTAGCGGGGGCCTACAATGAGCAGTTCTTC. The chain couples TRBV7-9 to TRBJ2-1; 12 bases line up with TRBD2. The germline CDR1 and CDR2 sequences are SEHNR and FQNEAQ (reference sequence). This CDR3 is 16 amino acids long. V trimming: 3 bases; J trimming: 2 bases; junction bases outside the gene matches: 2.

The chain combines TRBV5-1 with TRBJ1-3; D might be TRBD1 (5 bases). Trimming removed 5 bases at V and 8 bases at J, with 17 bases between. There are 14 residues in the CDR3. Germline V lookup: CDR1 SGHRS, CDR2 YFSETQ. DNA for the CDR3: TGCGCCAGCAGTACGGAAGCCGGGGGGGACACCATATATTTT. Its translation is CASSTEAGGDTIYF.

The rearrangement uses TRBV10-3 and TRBJ2-5, with no clear D. CDR3 size: 11 residues. V was trimmed by 10 bases and J by 0 bases, leaving 6 bases between them. The germline V gene encodes CDR1 ENHRY and CDR2 SYGVKD. CDR3 nucleotide sequence: TGTGCCACCCTTCACCAAGAGACCCAGTACTTC. This gives the protein CATLHQETQYF.

The chain has TRBV4-2 and TRBJ2-1; D not certain. The CDR3 totals 11 residues. V was pared by 4 bases and J by 7 bases, with 5 bases between. CDR1 and CDR2 from the germline V gene are LGHNA and YNFKEQ. This CDR3 is CASSPSNEQFF. CDR3 nucleotides: TGTGCCAGCAGCCCCTCGAATGAGCAGTTCTTC.

This chain uses TRBV5-1 with TRBJ1-6; no clear D. CDR3 size: 14 residues. V dropped 4 bases and J dropped 0 bases, with 5 bases sitting between them. Germline values: CDR1 SGHRS, CDR2 YFSETQ. CDR3: CASSPSSYNSPLHF. DNA of the CDR3: TGCGCCAGCAGCCCTAGCTCCTATAATTCACCCCTCCACTTT.

The chain is built from TRBV15 and TRBJ2-2; D is unclear. The CDR3 covers 14 residues. CDR1 LNHNV and CDR2 YYDKDF come from the germline V gene (reference sequence). Trimming took off 4 bases at V and 5 bases at J, with 11 bases between the two ends. The CDR3 is CATSITGWTGELFF. The CDR3 coding sequence is TGTGCCACCAGCATTACCGGGTGGACCGGGGAGCTGTTTTTT.

This clone has a handful of counts. The chain joins TRBV27 to TRBJ2-7, with a weak D call TRBD1 (5 bases). The CDR3 spans 18 residues. Looked up from germline, CDR1 is MNHEY and CDR2 is SMNVEV (reference sequence). V was cut by 3 bases and J by 0 bases, with 21 bases left in between. This CDR3 reads CASSFETPTERSSYEQYF. The CDR3 coding sequence is TGTGCCAGCAGTTTCGAGACCCCGACAGAGAGGAGCTCCTACGAGCAGTACTTC.

This chain joins TRBV10-1 and TRBJ2-1; a weak D match, TRBD2 (6 bases). The CDR3 loop spans 16 amino acids. Trimming stripped 3 bases from V and 7 bases from J, with 19 bases between. Germline CDR1 and CDR2: WNHNN and SYGVQD (reference sequence). The CDR3 DNA follows: TGCGCCAGCAGTGAATTCTTGGGGACTGGGATTAATGAGCAGTTCTTC. Its translation is CASSEFLGTGINEQFF.

The J gene is TRBJ2-4, the V gene TRBV27; 10 bases match TRBD1. The length of the CDR3 is 20 residues. Looked up from germline, CDR1 is MNHEY and CDR2 is SMNVEV (reference sequence). V was clipped by 6 bases and J by 3 bases; unmatched bases: 20. CDR3 sequence: CASSGRGVRQGASGKNIQYF. DNA of the CDR3: TGTGCCAGCAGCGGGAGGGGAGTGAGACAGGGGGCATCTGGCAAAAACATTCAGTACTTC.

V and J are TRBV28 and TRBJ1-4, with TRBD1 identical over 9 bases. The CDR3 loop spans 14 amino acids. Trimming removed 8 bases from V and 5 bases from J; junction bases left unmatched: 6. The germline V gene encodes CDR1 MDHEN and CDR2 SYDVKM. CDR3 amino acids: CASRTTGGNEKLFF. The CDR3 bases are TGTGCCAGCCGTACGACAGGGGGAAATGAAAAACTGTTTTTT.

The chain employs TRBV2 and TRBJ2-7; 7 bases are shared with TRBD1. The CDR3 is 15 amino acids. CDR1 is SNHLY and CDR2 is FYNNEI in the germline V gene. V dropped 7 bases and J dropped 6; count of bases not matched to a gene: 15. The CDR3 nucleotides are TGTGCCAGCAAGCACAGGGGCCAAGAAGGGGCCGAGCAGTACTTC. Translated, it gives CASKHRGQEGAEQYF.

This chain joins TRBV12-5 and TRBJ1-2, with no clear D. The CDR3 has 14 amino acids. Between the trimmed V and J ends, which lost 0 bases and 8 bases, there was a span of 13 bases. Germline CDR1 and CDR2: LGHNT and FRNRAP. DNA of the CDR3: TGTGCTAGTGGTTTGGTAACCATGAGCCGGGGCTACACCTTC. This codes for CASGLVTMSRGYTF.

Comment on this clone: Additional DNA sequences in this sample encode the identical CDR3. The V gene is TRBV7-3, the J gene TRBJ2-6, with D perhaps matching TRBD1 (6 bases). From germline, CDR1 is SGHTA and CDR2 FQGTGA. The V end was cut by 4 bases, the J end by 3 bases, with 10 bases between. This CDR3 spans 15 amino acids. The CDR3 sequence: CASSYQGSGANVLTF. CDR3 DNA: TGTGCCAGCAGCTACCAGGGGAGTGGGGCCAACGTCCTGACTTTC.

The V call is TRBV5-1, the J call TRBJ2-1; 10 positions agree with TRBD2. The length of the CDR3 is 15 residues. The germline CDR1 and CDR2 sequences are SGHRS and YFSETQ. With 4 bases clipped from V and 4 bases from J, the junction kept 5 bases outside the gene matches. The CDR3 DNA reads TGCGCCAGCAGCCTTGAAGCGGGGGGGTACAATGAGCAGTTCTTC. Protein product: CASSLEAGGYNEQFF.